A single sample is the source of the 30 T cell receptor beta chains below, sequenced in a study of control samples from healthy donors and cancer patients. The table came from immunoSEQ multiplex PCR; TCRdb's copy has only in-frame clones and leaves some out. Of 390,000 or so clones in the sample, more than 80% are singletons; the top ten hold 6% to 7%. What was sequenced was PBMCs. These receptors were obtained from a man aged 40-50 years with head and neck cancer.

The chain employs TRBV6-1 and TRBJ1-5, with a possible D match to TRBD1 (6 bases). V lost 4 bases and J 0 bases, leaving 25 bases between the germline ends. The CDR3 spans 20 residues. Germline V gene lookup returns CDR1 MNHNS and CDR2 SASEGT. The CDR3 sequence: CASSGTSKGQPLYSNQPQHF. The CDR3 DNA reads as TGTGCCAGCAGTGGGACCTCGAAAGGACAGCCTCTCTATAGCAATCAGCCCCAGCATTTT.

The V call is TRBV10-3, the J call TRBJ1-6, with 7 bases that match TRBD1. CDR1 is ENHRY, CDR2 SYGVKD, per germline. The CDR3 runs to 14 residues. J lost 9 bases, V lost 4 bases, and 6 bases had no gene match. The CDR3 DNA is TGTGCCATCAGTGCTGACAGGGACGGTTCACCCCTCCACTTT. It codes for CAISADRDGSPLHF.

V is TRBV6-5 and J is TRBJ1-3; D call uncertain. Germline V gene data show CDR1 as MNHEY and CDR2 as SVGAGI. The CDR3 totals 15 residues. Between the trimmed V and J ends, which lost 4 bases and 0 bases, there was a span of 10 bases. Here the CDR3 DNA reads TGTGCCAGCAGTTCTACGGAGAGCTCTGGAAACACCATATATTTT. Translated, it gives CASSSTESSGNTIYF.

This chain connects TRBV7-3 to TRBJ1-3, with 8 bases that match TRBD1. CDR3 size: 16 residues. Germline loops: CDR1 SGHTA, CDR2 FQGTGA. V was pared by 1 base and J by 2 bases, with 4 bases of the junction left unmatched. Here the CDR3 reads CASSLRPGGTGNTIYF. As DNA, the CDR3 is TGTGCCAGCAGCTTAAGGCCAGGGGGCACTGGAAACACCATATATTTT.

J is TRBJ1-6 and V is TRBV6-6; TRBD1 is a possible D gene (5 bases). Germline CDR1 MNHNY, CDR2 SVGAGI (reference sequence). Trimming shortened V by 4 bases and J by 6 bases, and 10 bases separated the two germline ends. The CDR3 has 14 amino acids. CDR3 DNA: TGTGCCAGCAGTTTCCGGGACTCTAATTCACCCCTCCACTTT. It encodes CASSFRDSNSPLHF.

The CDR3 DNA sequence: TGTGCCAGCAGACCGGCCGGGACCAACTTGGCGGAGCAGTTCTTC. Translated, it gives CASRPAGTNLAEQFF. This chain connects TRBV28 to TRBJ2-1, with D perhaps given as TRBD1 or TRBD2 (5 bases each). The CDR3 is 15 amino acids. V dropped 6 bases and J dropped 10 bases, with 22 bases sitting between them. Germline V gene data show CDR1 as MDHEN and CDR2 as SYDVKM.

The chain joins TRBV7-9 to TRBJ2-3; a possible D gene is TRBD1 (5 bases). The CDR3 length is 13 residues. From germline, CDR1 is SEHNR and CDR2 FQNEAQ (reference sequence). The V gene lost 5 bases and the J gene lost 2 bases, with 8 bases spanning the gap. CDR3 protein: CASSPTVTDTQYF. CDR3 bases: TGTGCCAGCAGCCCGACAGTCACAGATACGCAGTATTTT.

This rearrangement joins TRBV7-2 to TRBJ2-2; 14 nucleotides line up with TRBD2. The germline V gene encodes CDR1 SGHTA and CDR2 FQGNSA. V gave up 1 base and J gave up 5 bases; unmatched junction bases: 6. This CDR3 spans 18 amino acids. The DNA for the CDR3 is TGTGCCAGCAGCTTAGAGTCAGGACTAGCGGGGGGAACCGGGGAGCTGTTTTTT. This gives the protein CASSLESGLAGGTGELFF.

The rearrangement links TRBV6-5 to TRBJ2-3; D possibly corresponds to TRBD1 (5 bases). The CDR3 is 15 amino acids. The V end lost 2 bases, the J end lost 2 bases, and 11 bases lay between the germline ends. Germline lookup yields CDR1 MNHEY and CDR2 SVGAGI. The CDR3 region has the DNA TGTGCCAGCAGTTACAGACAGAGACTCACAGATACGCAGTATTTT. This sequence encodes CASSYRQRLTDTQYF.

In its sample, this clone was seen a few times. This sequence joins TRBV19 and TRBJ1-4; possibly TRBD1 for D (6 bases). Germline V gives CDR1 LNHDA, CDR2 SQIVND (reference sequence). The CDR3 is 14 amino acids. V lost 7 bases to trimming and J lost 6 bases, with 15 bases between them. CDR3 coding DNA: TGTGCCAGTACGAACAGGGCGCAACATGAAAAACTGTTTTTT. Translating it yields CASTNRAQHEKLFF.

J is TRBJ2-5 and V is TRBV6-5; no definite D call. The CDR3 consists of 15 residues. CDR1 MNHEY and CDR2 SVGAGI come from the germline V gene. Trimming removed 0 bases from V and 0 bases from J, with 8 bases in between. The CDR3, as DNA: TGTGCCAGCAGTTACTCGACGCTGTACCAAGAGACCCAGTACTTC. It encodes CASSYSTLYQETQYF.

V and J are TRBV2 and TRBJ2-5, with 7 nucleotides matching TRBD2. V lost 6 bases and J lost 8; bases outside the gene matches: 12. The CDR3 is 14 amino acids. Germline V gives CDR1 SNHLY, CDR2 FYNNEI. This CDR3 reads CASRKTERGTTQYF. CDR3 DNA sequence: TGTGCCAGCAGGAAGACGGAGCGGGGAACTACCCAGTACTTC.

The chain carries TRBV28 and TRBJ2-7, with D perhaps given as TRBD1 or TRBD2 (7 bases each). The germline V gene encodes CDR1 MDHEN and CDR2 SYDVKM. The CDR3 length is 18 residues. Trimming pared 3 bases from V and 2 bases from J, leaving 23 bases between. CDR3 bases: TGTGCCAGCAGTTTGACAGGGCCTAGCGGCTTACCAGCCTACGAGCAGTACTTC. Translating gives CASSLTGPSGLPAYEQYF. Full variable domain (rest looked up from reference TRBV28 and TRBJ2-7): DVKVTQSSRYLVKRTGEKVFLECVQDMDHENMFWYRQDPGLGLRLIYFSYDVKMKEKGDIPEGYSVSREKKERFSLILESASTNQTSMYLCASSLTGPSGLPAYEQYFGPGTRLTVT.

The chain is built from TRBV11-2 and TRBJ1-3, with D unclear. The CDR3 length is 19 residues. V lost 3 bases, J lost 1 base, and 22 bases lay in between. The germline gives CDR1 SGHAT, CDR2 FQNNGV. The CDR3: CASSFDGYFFERSGNTIYF. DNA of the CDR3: TGTGCCAGCAGCTTCGACGGTTATTTCTTCGAGAGGTCTGGAAACACCATATATTTT. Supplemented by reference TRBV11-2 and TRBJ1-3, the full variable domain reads EAGVAQSPRYKIIEKRQSVAFWCNPISGHATLYWYQQILGQGPKLLIQFQNNGVVDDSQLPKDRFSAERLKGVDSTLKIQPAKLEDSAVYLCASSFDGYFFERSGNTIYFGEGSWLTVV.

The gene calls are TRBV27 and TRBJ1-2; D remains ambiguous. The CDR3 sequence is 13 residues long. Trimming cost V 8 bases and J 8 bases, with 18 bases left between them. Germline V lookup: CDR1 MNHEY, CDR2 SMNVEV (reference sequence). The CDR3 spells CASSDNSLQGYTF. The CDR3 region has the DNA TGTGCCAGCTCTGATAACAGTCTGCAAGGCTACACCTTC.

In nucleotides, the CDR3 is TGTGCCACGGGACAGGGAAGCTCCTACGAGCAGTACTTC. Encoded protein: CATGQGSSYEQYF. The genes are TRBV10-3 and TRBJ2-7; 9 bases agree with TRBD1. Germline loops: CDR1 ENHRY, CDR2 SYGVKD. The V segment lost 10 bases and the J segment 0 bases; nucleotides outside the gene matches: 4. The CDR3 contains 13 residues.

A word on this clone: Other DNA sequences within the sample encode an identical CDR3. The CDR3 DNA reads TGTGCCAGCAGCCAGGGGAACACTGAAGCTTTCTTT. This translates into CASSQGNTEAFF. This chain connects TRBV3-1 (or the pseudogene TRBV3-2) to TRBJ1-1, with D unclear. The V and J ends lost 3 bases and 1 base respectively, with 3 bases between them. Germline V lookup: CDR1 LGHDT, CDR2 YNNKEL (reference sequence). The CDR3 covers 12 residues.

The CDR3 region is CASSLMQVRSYEQYF. The CDR3 DNA reads as TGTGCCAGCAGTTTAATGCAGGTTAGATCCTACGAGCAGTACTTC. The rearrangement joins TRBV28 to TRBJ2-7; D gene unclear. Germline CDR1 is MDHEN and CDR2 is SYDVKM. CDR3 length equals 15 residues. Deletions cut 2 bases from V and 1 base from J, with 12 bases between. Together with reference TRBV28 and TRBJ2-7, the CDR3 gives the full variable domain: DVKVTQSSRYLVKRTGEKVFLECVQDMDHENMFWYRQDPGLGLRLIYFSYDVKMKEKGDIPEGYSVSREKKERFSLILESASTNQTSMYLCASSLMQVRSYEQYFGPGTRLTVT.

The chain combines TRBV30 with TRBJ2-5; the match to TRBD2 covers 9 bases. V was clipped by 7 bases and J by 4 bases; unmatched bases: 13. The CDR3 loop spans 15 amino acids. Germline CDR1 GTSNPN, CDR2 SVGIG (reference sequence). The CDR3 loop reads CALAAGGLGRETQYF. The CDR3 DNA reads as TGTGCCTTGGCCGCGGGGGGGTTGGGGCGAGAGACCCAGTACTTC.

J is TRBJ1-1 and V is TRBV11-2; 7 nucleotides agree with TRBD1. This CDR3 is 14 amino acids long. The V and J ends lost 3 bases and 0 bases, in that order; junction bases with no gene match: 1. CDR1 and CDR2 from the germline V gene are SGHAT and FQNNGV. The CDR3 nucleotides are TGTGCCAGCAGCTTTACAGGGGTGAACACTGAAGCTTTCTTT. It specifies CASSFTGVNTEAFF.

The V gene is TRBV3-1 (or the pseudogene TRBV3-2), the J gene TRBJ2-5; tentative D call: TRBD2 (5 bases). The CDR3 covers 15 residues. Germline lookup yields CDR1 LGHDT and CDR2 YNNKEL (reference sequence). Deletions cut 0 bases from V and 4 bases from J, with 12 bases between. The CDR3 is CASSQDPGRGETQYF. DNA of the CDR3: TGTGCCAGCAGCCAAGATCCGGGGAGAGGAGAGACCCAGTACTTC.

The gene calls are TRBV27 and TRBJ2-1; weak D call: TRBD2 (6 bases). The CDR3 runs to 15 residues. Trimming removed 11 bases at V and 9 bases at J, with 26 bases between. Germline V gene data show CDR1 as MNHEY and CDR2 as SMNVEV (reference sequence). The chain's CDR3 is CAAVAGTGGKGEQFF. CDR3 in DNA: TGTGCCGCGGTGGCCGGTACAGGCGGGAAGGGTGAGCAGTTCTTC.

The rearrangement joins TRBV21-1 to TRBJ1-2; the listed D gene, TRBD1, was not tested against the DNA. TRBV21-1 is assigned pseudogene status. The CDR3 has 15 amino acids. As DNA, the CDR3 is TGTGCCAGCACCGGGCGTAAGGCAGGGGCCTATGGCTACACCTTC. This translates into CASTGRKAGAYGYTF.

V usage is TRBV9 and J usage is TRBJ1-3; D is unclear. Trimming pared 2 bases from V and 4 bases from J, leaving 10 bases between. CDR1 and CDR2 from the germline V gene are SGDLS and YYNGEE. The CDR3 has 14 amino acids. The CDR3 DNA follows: TGTGCCAGCAGCGTCGGTGTTTCGGGAAACACCATATATTTT. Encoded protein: CASSVGVSGNTIYF.

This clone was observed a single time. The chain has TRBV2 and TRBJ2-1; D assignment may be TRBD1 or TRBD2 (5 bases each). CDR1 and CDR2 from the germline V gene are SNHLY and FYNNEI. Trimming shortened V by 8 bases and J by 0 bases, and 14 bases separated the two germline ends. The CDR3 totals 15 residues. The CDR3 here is CASYAGTSSYNEQFF. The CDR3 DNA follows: TGTGCCAGCTACGCCGGGACGTCCTCCTACAATGAGCAGTTCTTC.

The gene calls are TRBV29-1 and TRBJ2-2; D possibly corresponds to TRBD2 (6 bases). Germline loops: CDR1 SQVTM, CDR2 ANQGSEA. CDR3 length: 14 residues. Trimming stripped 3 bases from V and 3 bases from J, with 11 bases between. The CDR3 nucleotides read TGCAGCGTTGATAGCGGACTCCACACCGGGGAGCTGTTTTTT. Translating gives CSVDSGLHTGELFF.

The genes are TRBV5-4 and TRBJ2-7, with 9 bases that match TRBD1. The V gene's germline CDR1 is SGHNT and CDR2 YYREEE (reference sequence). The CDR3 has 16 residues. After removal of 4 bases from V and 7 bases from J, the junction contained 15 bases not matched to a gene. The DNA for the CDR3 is TGTGCCAGCAGCCGGAGGCCGACAGGGGGGGAAGGGGAGCAGTACTTC. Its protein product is CASSRRPTGGEGEQYF.

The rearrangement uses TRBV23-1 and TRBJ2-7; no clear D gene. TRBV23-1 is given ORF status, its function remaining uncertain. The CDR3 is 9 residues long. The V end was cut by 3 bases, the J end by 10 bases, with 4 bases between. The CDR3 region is CASSHCQYF. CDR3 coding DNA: TGCGCCAGCAGTCACTGCCAGTACTTC.

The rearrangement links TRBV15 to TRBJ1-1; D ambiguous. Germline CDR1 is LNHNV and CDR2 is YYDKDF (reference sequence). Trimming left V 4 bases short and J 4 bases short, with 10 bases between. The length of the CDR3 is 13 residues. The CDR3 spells CATSNSPGTEAFF. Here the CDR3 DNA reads TGTGCCACCAGCAACTCCCCGGGCACTGAAGCTTTCTTT.

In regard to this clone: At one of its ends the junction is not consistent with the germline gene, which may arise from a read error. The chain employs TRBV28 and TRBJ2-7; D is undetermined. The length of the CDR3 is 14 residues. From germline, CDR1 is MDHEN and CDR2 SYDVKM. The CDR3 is CASSLLGSHYGQYF. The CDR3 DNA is TGTGCCAGCAGTTTATTGGGCAGCCACTACGGGCAGTACTTC.